This paragraph reports one TCR beta chain. Sequencing used immunoSEQ multiplex PCR; TCRdb keeps in-frame clones, though not all of them. This sample carries about 38,000 clones, approximately 95% of them seen once, and the ten largest clones take about 3.5%. Per germline, CDR1 SGHTA and CDR2 FQGNSA. This CDR3 is 16 amino acids long. Trimming at V came to 3 bases and at J to 1 base, leaving 8 bases not matched to a gene. The sample originates from a study of cytomegalovirus exposure and HLA in healthy donors. The specimen was PBMCs. This chain joins TRBV7-2 and TRBJ1-2; 7 positions match TRBD1. This clonotype originated in a young man in good health and CMV-seronegative. The CDR3 here is CASSLNRGGLNYGYTF. The CDR3 nucleotides read TGTGCCAGCAGCTTGAACAGGGGCGGACTTAACTATGGCTACACCTTC.